Listed below are T cell receptor beta chains from one sample, sequenced in a study of T cells in Graves' hyperthyroidism and ophthalmopathy. TCRdb itself ran the multiplex PCR reads through MiXCR, one entry per CDR3 protein. The table records under 750,000 distinct CDR3 sequences, approximately 19% of them present only once. The sample consisted of blood. The receptors come from a woman between 45 and 65 years old with Graves' hyperthyroidism that later progressed to Graves' ophthalmopathy. Each CDR3 is given with its conserved first and last residue. The D gene is left open where the match is weak. Clone size, where shown, is once, few, many, or a class for clones that have expanded.

TRBV5-4,TRBJ2-1,TRBD1,.,CASSKTGLNEQFF,TGTGCCAGCAGCAAGACAGGGCTCAATGAGCAGTTCTTC
TRBV2,TRBJ2-7,.,many,CASSENLYEQYF,TGTGCCAGCAGTGAAAATCTTTACGAGCAGTACTTC
TRBV20-1,TRBJ1-1,TRBD1,few,CSARGQGRQAFF,TGCAGTGCTAGGGGACAGGGAAGACAAGCTTTCTTT
TRBV5-4,TRBJ2-1,TRBD2,many,CASSSSSGTYNEQFF,TGTGCCAGCAGCTCTTCTAGCGGTACCTACAATGAGCAGTTCTTC
TRBV7-9,TRBJ1-1,.,.,CASSLDDDEAFF,TGTGCCAGCAGCTTAGATGACGATGAAGCTTTCTTT
TRBV5-6,TRBJ1-2,TRBD1,once,CASSLRAGTATYGYTF,TGTGCCAGCAGCTTGCGGGCCGGGACAGCGACCTATGGCTACACCTTC
TRBV30,TRBJ2-5,.,many,CAWRYWGAGNTREAQYF,TGTGCCTGGAGATATTGGGGGGCAGGGAATACAAGAGAGGCCCAGTACTTC
TRBV5-1,TRBJ2-2,.,few,CASAPGPDFNTGELFF,TGCGCCAGCGCGCCTGGCCCAGACTTTAACACCGGGGAGCTGTTTTTT
TRBV7-2,TRBJ1-5,.,.,CASSPHREGQPQHF,TGTGCCAGCAGCCCCCACAGGGAGGGTCAGCCCCAGCATTTT
TRBV6-1,TRBJ1-2,TRBD1,many,CASSPLNTDRGRDGYTF,TGTGCCAGCAGTCCGCTAAACACAGACAGGGGGCGCGATGGCTACACCTTC
TRBV7-9,TRBJ2-7,.,.,CASSLAGNGHEQYF,TGTGCCAGCAGCTTAGCCGGGAATGGTCACGAGCAGTACTTC
TRBV25-1,TRBJ1-4,.,few,CASSEWGFANEKLFF,TGTGCCAGCAGTGAATGGGGGTTCGCTAATGAAAAACTGTTTTTT
TRBV11-2,TRBJ2-3,.,many,CASSLDTVTDTQYF,TGTGCCAGCAGCTTAGACACAGTCACAGATACGCAGTATTTT
TRBV5-1,TRBJ1-6,TRBD1,few,CASSQGQPLSPLHF,TGCGCCAGCAGCCAGGGACAGCCCCTTTCACCCCTCCACTTT
TRBV18,TRBJ1-1,.,few,CASSSRAGNTEAFF,TGTGCCAGCTCAAGCCGGGCCGGGAACACTGAAGCTTTCTTT
TRBV20-1,TRBJ1-3,.,few,CSARGGALNSGNTIYF,TGCAGTGCTAGAGGCGGGGCCCTGAACTCTGGAAACACCATATATTTT
TRBV19,TRBJ2-1,.,.,CASSMSGGISYNEQFF,TGTGCCAGTAGTATGTCTGGGGGAATTTCCTACAATGAGCAGTTCTTC
TRBV2,TRBJ2-2,.,many,CASSAVGGRFTGELFF,TGTGCCAGCAGCGCCGTCGGGGGGCGTTTCACCGGGGAGCTGTTTTTT
TRBV25-1,TRBJ1-6,.,.,CASSDRGTGARALHF,TGTGCCAGCAGTGATCGGGGCACGGGCGCGAGAGCCCTCCACTTT
TRBV2,TRBJ1-5,TRBD1,many,CASSGGWGQGHQPQHF,TGTGCCAGCAGTGGGGGTTGGGGACAGGGCCATCAGCCCCAGCATTTT
TRBV10-3,TRBJ2-1,TRBD1,few,CAVSPGTGVPSEQFF,TGTGCCGTCTCACCAGGGACAGGGGTTCCATCTGAGCAGTTCTTC
TRBV20-1,TRBJ1-2,.,few,CSARSEWSRRYGYTF,TGCAGTGCCCGGAGCGAATGGAGCAGAAGGTATGGCTACACCTTC
TRBV5-1,TRBJ2-5,.,.,CASSPTYRETQYF,TGCGCCAGCAGCCCGACTTACAGGGAGACCCAGTACTTC
TRBV7-8,TRBJ1-1,.,many,CASSLVAGEGGEAFF,TGTGCCAGCAGCTTAGTAGCAGGGGAGGGCGGTGAAGCTTTCTTT
TRBV7-9,TRBJ2-2,TRBD2,many,CASFPAGGRNTGELFF,TGTGCCAGCTTTCCAGCGGGGGGCCGAAACACCGGGGAGCTGTTTTTT
TRBV12-3/TRBV12-4,TRBJ1-6,.,many,CASSLSSGGPGSPLHF,TGTGCCAGCAGTTTAAGTTCTGGGGGTCCAGGTTCACCCCTCCACTTT
TRBV7-2,TRBJ2-5,.,few,CASSWAYRRGTQYF,TGTGCCAGCAGCTGGGCGTATAGGAGAGGGACCCAGTACTTC
TRBV30,TRBJ1-2,.,many,CAWSVKTVRPVYGYTF,TGTGCCTGGAGTGTAAAGACCGTAAGGCCGGTTTATGGCTACACCTTC
TRBV3-1,TRBJ2-1,TRBD2,few,CASSAPGGPYNEQFF,TGTGCCAGCAGCGCTCCGGGGGGTCCCTACAATGAGCAGTTCTTC
TRBV4-1,TRBJ2-4,.,few,CASSHTWSGAKNIQYF,TGCGCCAGCAGCCACACCTGGAGCGGGGCCAAAAACATTCAGTACTTC
TRBV10-3,TRBJ2-3,.,.,CAISESDRKTDTQYF,TGTGCCATCAGTGAGTCGGACAGAAAAACAGATACGCAGTATTTT
TRBV6-1,TRBJ1-1,TRBD1,few,CASSTLSTGATEAFF,TGTGCCAGCAGTACCCTAAGTACAGGGGCCACTGAAGCTTTCTTT
TRBV12-3/TRBV12-4,TRBJ1-5,.,few,CASSLLYSNQPQHF,TGTGCCAGCAGTTTATTGTATAGCAATCAGCCCCAGCATTTT
TRBV10-2,TRBJ1-5,.,.,CASSEPGTLSQPQHF,TGCGCCAGCAGTGAACCGGGGACCTTGAGTCAGCCCCAGCATTTT
TRBV7-2,TRBJ2-2,.,many,CASSLAGGGNTGELFF,TGTGCCAGCAGCTTAGCGGGAGGGGGTAACACCGGGGAGCTGTTTTTT
TRBV18,TRBJ1-2,TRBD1,many,CASSPPGQGAMYGYTF,TGTGCCAGCTCACCACCGGGACAGGGGGCTATGTATGGCTACACCTTC
TRBV20-1,TRBJ1-1,.,few,CSDGPLSRGAAFF,TGCAGTGACGGTCCCCTATCCCGGGGGGCAGCTTTCTTT
TRBV20-1,TRBJ1-1,TRBD1,many,CSARVTGSFGAFF,TGCAGTGCTAGAGTGACAGGGAGTTTTGGAGCTTTCTTT
TRBV27,TRBJ1-1,TRBD1,.,CASSLRDRGLGWSTEAFF,TGTGCCAGCAGTCTGCGGGACAGGGGGTTGGGATGGAGCACTGAAGCTTTCTTT
TRBV10-1,TRBJ2-3,.,.,CASSESMGSITDTQYF,TGCGCCAGCAGTGAGTCGATGGGGTCAATCACAGATACGCAGTATTTT
TRBV2,TRBJ2-4,.,many,CASSAQGGNIQYF,TGTGCCAGCAGTGCACAGGGTGGAAACATTCAGTACTTC
TRBV5-1,TRBJ1-1,.,few,CASSLPGEAFF,TGCGCCAGCAGCCTCCCGGGGGAAGCTTTCTTT